The source of this TCR beta chain is a study of blood T cell repertoires in COVID-19. For the study at large: COVID-19 samples, acute and convalescent, were from the United States, Italy and Spain. The cDNA or gDNA used as material had been derived from T cells, B-cell-depleted T cells, or PBMCs.

Two negative PCRs, clearance, or symptom resolution had been documented for recovered Cohort 3 donors. Germline assignment: CDR1 SGDLS and CDR2 YYNGEE. Trimming took off 3 bases at V and 6 bases at J, with 12 bases between the two ends. The length of the CDR3 is 14 residues. Using immunoSEQ multiplex PCR, the repertoire was profiled, and TCRdb retains in-frame clones only, with some absent. The sample consists of over 200,000 clones, 70% to 90% of them appearing once. The sample comprised PBMCs or T cells enriched from blood (not recorded which). The chain joins TRBV9 to TRBJ2-2; D is uncertain. The source is a man younger than 45 who had recovered from COVID-19. CDR3 loop: CASSEFAGAGELFF. The CDR3 bases are TGTGCCAGCAGCGAATTCGCTGGAGCCGGGGAGCTGTTTTTT.